Shown below are 18 T cell receptor beta chains from a single sample sequenced in a study of shared clonotypes between healthy human individuals. The assay was immunoSEQ multiplex PCR, and TCRdb's table has in-frame clones only and misses some. The sample has millions of clones, more than 80% seen once. Sequencing input: naive CD4+ T cells sorted from blood. Subset specified: CD45RA+ positively selected. These TCRs come from a man aged 18 to 35 in good health.

The chain is built from TRBV10-1 and TRBJ2-7; 11 bases align to TRBD2. Germline V gives CDR1 WNHNN, CDR2 SYGVQD (reference sequence). V dropped 0 bases and J dropped 1; count of bases not matched to a gene: 11. This CDR3 region has 19 residues. The CDR3 region has the DNA TGCGCCAGCAGTGAGTCGAGAGGGCTAGCGGGAGGTTTGTCCTACGAGCAGTACTTC. Translating it yields CASSESRGLAGGLSYEQYF.

The chain has TRBV9 and TRBJ1-2; D ambiguous. This CDR3 has 13 residues. CDR1 is SGDLS, CDR2 YYNGEE, per germline. The germline V and J ends were trimmed by 3 bases and 7 bases, with 13 bases remaining between them. The CDR3 is CASSGGPISGYTF. The CDR3 DNA is TGTGCCAGCAGCGGCGGGCCCATTAGTGGCTACACCTTC. Filled out from reference TRBV9 and TRBJ1-2, the complete variable domain reads DSGVTQTPKHLITATGQRVTLRCSPRSGDLSVYWYQQSLDQGLQFLIQYYNGEERAKGNILERFSAQQFPDLHSELNLSSLELGDSALYFCASSGGPISGYTFGSGTRLTVV.

In the case of this clone: Other DNA variants within this sample encode the same CDR3. V usage is TRBV7-9 and J usage is TRBJ2-3, with 12 bases identical to TRBD2. Germline V gene sequence: CDR1 SEHNR, CDR2 FQNEAQ (reference sequence). The CDR3 runs 16 residues. V gave up 1 base and J gave up 1 base; unmatched junction bases: 0. CDR3 protein: CASSLGTSGGTDTQYF. DNA of the CDR3: TGTGCCAGCAGCTTAGGGACTAGCGGGGGCACAGATACGCAGTATTTT.

Concerning this clone itself: In the same sample, other DNA sequences code for this CDR3. The rearrangement uses TRBV6-5 and TRBJ1-3; a weak D match, TRBD1 (5 bases). The CDR3 sequence is 14 residues long. Deletions cut 5 bases from V and 0 bases from J, with 8 bases between. Per the germline V gene, CDR1 is MNHEY and CDR2 is SVGAGI. The CDR3 coding sequence is TGTGCCAGCAGTAGGGACCTCTCTGGAAACACCATATATTTT. Translation gives CASSRDLSGNTIYF.

The chain employs TRBV9 and TRBJ2-3; possibly TRBD2 for D (6 bases). The V end lost 3 bases, the J end lost 2 bases, and 13 bases lay between the germline ends. The CDR3 has 15 amino acids. The germline CDR1 and CDR2 sequences are SGDLS and YYNGEE. CDR3 DNA sequence: TGTGCCAGCAGCGGAGGTGGGCGGGACACAGATACGCAGTATTTT. The encoded protein is CASSGGGRDTDTQYF.

The chain carries TRBV6-4 and TRBJ2-3; D not certain. The germline gives CDR1 MRHNA, CDR2 SNTAGT. V dropped 5 bases and J dropped 6 bases, with 21 bases sitting between them. The CDR3 has 16 amino acids. In DNA, the CDR3 is TGTGCCAGCAGTTTATCACGCTACCCAAGAAGGGATACGCAGTATTTT. Protein sequence: CASSLSRYPRRDTQYF.

In regard to this clone: Compared with germline, one end of the junction differs, possibly owing to a read error. The CDR3 sequence: CASSLEGTIRGETQYF. Here the CDR3 DNA reads TGTGCTAGCAGCTTGGAAGGGACAATTCGGGGGGAGACCCAGTACTTC. V usage is TRBV7-7 and J usage is TRBJ2-5, with D possibly being TRBD1 or TRBD2 (6 bases each). Germline assignment: CDR1 SSHAT and CDR2 FNYEAQ (reference sequence). The CDR3 loop spans 16 amino acids.

V and J are TRBV7-9 and TRBJ2-7; 11 bases align to TRBD1. The CDR3 is 16 residues long. V dropped 6 bases and J dropped 3; count of bases not matched to a gene: 10. The germline CDR1 and CDR2 sequences are SEHNR and FQNEAQ (reference sequence). CDR3 protein: CASRRLPGTGGYEQYF. The CDR3 DNA follows: TGTGCCAGCAGGCGACTTCCCGGGACAGGGGGCTACGAGCAGTACTTC.

The chain links TRBV18 to TRBJ1-2; D is uncertain. This CDR3 is 13 amino acids long. Germline CDR1 is KGHSH and CDR2 is LQKENI. The V end lost 5 bases, the J end lost 2 bases, and 9 bases lay between the germline ends. The CDR3 nucleotides are TGTGCCAGCTCAAGGATTAAGAACTATGGCTACACCTTC. The encoded protein is CASSRIKNYGYTF. Full variable domain (missing parts from reference TRBV18 and TRBJ1-2): NAGVMQNPRHLVRRRGQEARLRCSPMKGHSHVYWYRQLPEEGLKFMVYLQKENIIDESGMPKERFSAEFPKEGPSILRIQQVVRGDSAAYFCASSRIKNYGYTFGSGTRLTVV.

The chain has TRBV10-3 and TRBJ1-2; 7 positions match TRBD1. The CDR3 runs to 13 residues. With 10 bases clipped from V and 3 bases from J, the junction kept 8 bases outside the gene matches. The germline V gene has CDR1 ENHRY and CDR2 SYGVKD. CDR3 coding DNA: TGTGCCACAGGGGGGGGCGCACACTATGGCTACACCTTC. Translation: CATGGGAHYGYTF.

The chain recombines TRBV27 with TRBJ2-7, with D possibly TRBD1 on 6 matching bases. Germline CDR1 is MNHEY and CDR2 is SMNVEV (reference sequence). V gave up 4 bases and J gave up 2 bases, with 15 bases separating them. This CDR3 has 15 amino acids. For the CDR3, the DNA is TGTGCCAGCAGTTCCCCGACAGGTAGTGCCTACGAGCAGTACTTC. Protein sequence: CASSSPTGSAYEQYF.

The chain recombines TRBV10-3 with TRBJ2-7; tentatively, D is TRBD1 (6 bases). CDR1 is ENHRY, CDR2 SYGVKD, per germline. CDR3 length equals 14 residues. Trimming took off 5 bases at V and 5 bases at J, with 16 bases between the two ends. CDR3 protein: CAISLSGTSDEQYF. The DNA for the CDR3 is TGTGCCATCAGTCTTTCCGGGACATCTGACGAGCAGTACTTC.

The CDR3 sequence is CASSSYRGIGNIQYF. The CDR3 DNA reads as TGTGCCAGCAGCTCCTATAGGGGAATCGGGAACATTCAGTACTTC. V gene TRBV7-2 combines with J gene TRBJ2-4; the D gene is possibly TRBD1 (5 bases). The CDR3 is 15 amino acids. Trimming removed 4 bases from V and 7 bases from J, with 17 bases in between. Germline V lookup: CDR1 SGHTA, CDR2 FQGNSA.

The chain links TRBV2 to TRBJ2-3; the D call may be TRBD1 or TRBD2 (5 bases each). The germline V and J ends were trimmed by 7 bases and 2 bases, with 10 bases remaining between them. This CDR3 is built from 13 residues. Germline assignment: CDR1 SNHLY and CDR2 FYNNEI. This CDR3 reads CASTGTVTDTQYF. The DNA of the CDR3 is TGTGCCAGCACAGGGACGGTCACAGATACGCAGTATTTT.

The chain recombines TRBV4-1 with TRBJ2-7; D is possibly TRBD2 (7 bases). The CDR3 covers 14 residues. Germline CDR1 reads MGHRA; CDR2 reads YSYEKL. With 9 bases removed from V and 0 bases from J, the gap between germline ends came to 15 bases. This CDR3 reads CARGGALHSYEQYF. The CDR3 DNA reads TGCGCCAGGGGGGGGGCCCTACACTCCTACGAGCAGTACTTC.

This clone showed up just a few times. The V gene is TRBV10-1, the J gene TRBJ2-1, with 9 bases lining up with TRBD1. V was pared by 3 bases and J by 4 bases, with 7 bases of the junction left unmatched. The CDR3 covers 16 residues. Looked up from germline, CDR1 is WNHNN and CDR2 is SYGVQD (reference sequence). The CDR3 DNA sequence: TGCGCCAGCAGTGATCCCGGGACAGGGAATTACAATGAGCAGTTCTTC. It specifies CASSDPGTGNYNEQFF.

On this clone itself: Other DNA sequences within the sample encode an identical CDR3. The chain uses TRBV7-8 and TRBJ2-7; no reliable D call. Germline V gene data show CDR1 as SGHVS and CDR2 as FQNEAQ. The CDR3 consists of 13 residues. V lost 5 bases and J 2 bases, leaving 10 bases between the germline ends. As DNA, the CDR3 is TGTGCCAGCAGCCTTGCCGCCGCCTACGAGCAGTACTTC. This codes for CASSLAAAYEQYF.

The chain carries TRBV13 and TRBJ1-1; 10 nucleotides align to TRBD1. CDR1 is PRHDT, CDR2 FYEKMQ, per germline (reference sequence). The CDR3 is made up of 16 amino acids. V lost 5 bases, J lost 4 bases, and 10 bases stayed unmatched. CDR3 nucleotides: TGTGCCAGCAGCCCAGACAGGGGGCTTAGCGGCACTGAAGCTTTCTTT. Encoded protein: CASSPDRGLSGTEAFF.